This T cell receptor (beta chain) was identified during a study of shared clonotypes between healthy human individuals. General observations from the study: Unshared clonotypes carried lower generation probabilities than those common to all four donors. Clonotype sharing among donors was expected to depend on sequencing depth.

This CDR3 is 14 amino acids long. The germline V and J ends were trimmed by 2 bases and 6 bases, with 14 bases remaining between them. The germline CDR1 and CDR2 sequences are MNHEY and SVGAGI. The protocol was immunoSEQ multiplex PCR, while the TCRdb copy is restricted to in-frame clones and leaves out a portion. Among millions of clones listed, about 93% were seen once. Concerning this clone: The antigen is unknown.

Naive CD8 isolation took CD45RO-negative cells positively selected for CCR7 and excluded terminally differentiated effector memory CD45RA+ cells. The rearrangement links TRBV6-5 to TRBJ2-7; D possibly corresponds to TRBD1 (7 bases). This receptor was identified in a man between 18 and 35 years old in good health. Some clones in this sample may be carry-over from other donors' samples. The sample consisted of naive CD8+ T cells from PBMCs. The CDR3 reads CASSYVQGGTEQYF. The CDR3 nucleotides read TGTGCCAGCAGTTACGTCCAGGGGGGTACCGAGCAGTACTTC.